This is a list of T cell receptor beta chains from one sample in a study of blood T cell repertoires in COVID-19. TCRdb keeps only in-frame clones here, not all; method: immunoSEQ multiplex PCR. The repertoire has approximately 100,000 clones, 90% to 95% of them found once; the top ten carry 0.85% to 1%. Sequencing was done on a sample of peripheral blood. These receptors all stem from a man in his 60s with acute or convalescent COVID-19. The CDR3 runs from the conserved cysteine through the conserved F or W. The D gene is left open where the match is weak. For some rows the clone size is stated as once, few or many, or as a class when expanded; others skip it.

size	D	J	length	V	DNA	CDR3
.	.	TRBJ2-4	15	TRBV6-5	TGTGCCAGCAGTCGCACAGGGTATGACAAAAACATTCAGTACTTC	CASSRTGYDKNIQYF
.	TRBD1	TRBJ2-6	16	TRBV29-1	TGCAGCGTGAGAGGGACAGGGGACGCTGGGGCCAACGTCCTGACTTTC	CSVRGTGDAGANVLTF
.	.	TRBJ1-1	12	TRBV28	TGTGCCAGCAGTTTATTAACAGCAAAAGCTTTCTTT	CASSLLTAKAFF
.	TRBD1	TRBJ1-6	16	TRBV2	TGTGCCAGCAGTGAAGAGGGACAGGGGCTGAGCTCACCCCTCCACTTT	CASSEEGQGLSSPLHF
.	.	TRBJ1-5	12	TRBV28	TGTGCCAGCAGGACAATGAATCAGCCCCAGCATTTT	CASRTMNQPQHF
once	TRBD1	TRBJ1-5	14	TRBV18	TGTGCCAGCTCACCAGGAACAGGGGTAGAGCCCCAGCATTTT	CASSPGTGVEPQHF
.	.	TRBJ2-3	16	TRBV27	TGTGCCAGTTGGTCCCTCGGGAGATTAGGCACAGATACGCAGTATTTT	CASWSLGRLGTDTQYF
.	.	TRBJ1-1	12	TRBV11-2	TGTGCCAGCAGCCGCACAGGGATGGTGGCTTTCTTT	CASSRTGMVAFF
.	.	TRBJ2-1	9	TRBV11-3	TGTGCCAGCAGCTTATCGGAGTTCTTC	CASSLSEFF
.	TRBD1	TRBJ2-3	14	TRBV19	TGTGCCAGTAGTTCGGACAGGGGAACAGATACGCAGTATTTT	CASSSDRGTDTQYF
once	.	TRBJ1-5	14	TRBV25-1	TGTGCCAGCAGTGAATTTTATAGCAATCAGCCCCAGCATTTT	CASSEFYSNQPQHF
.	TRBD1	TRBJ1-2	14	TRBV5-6	TGTGCCAGCAGCTTGGGACAGGGGTTAGGTGGCTACACCTTC	CASSLGQGLGGYTF
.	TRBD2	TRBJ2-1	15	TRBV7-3	TGTGCCAGCAGCTTACAAGCGGGAAGGTGGAATGAGCAGTTCTTC	CASSLQAGRWNEQFF
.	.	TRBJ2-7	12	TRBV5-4	TGTGCCAGCAGCTTGGACTTCGACGAGCAGTACTTC	CASSLDFDEQYF
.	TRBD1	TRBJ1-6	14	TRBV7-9	TGTGCCAGCAGCTTTACAGGGGCGTCTAGACCCCTCCACTTT	CASSFTGASRPLHF
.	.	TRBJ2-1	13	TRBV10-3	TGTGCCATCAGTGAAGGGCAGGGCAATGAGCAGTTCTTC	CAISEGQGNEQFF
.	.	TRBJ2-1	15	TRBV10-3	TGTGCCATCAGTGAGTCGGGGGGTTCCTACAATGAGCAGTTCTTC	CAISESGGSYNEQFF
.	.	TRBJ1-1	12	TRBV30	TGTGCCTGGTTGGGACAGAACACTGAAGCTTTCTTT	CAWLGQNTEAFF
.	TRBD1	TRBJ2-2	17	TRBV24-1	TGTGCCACCAGTGATAAGGGACAGGGGGCTTACACCGGGGAGCTGTTTTTT	CATSDKGQGAYTGELFF
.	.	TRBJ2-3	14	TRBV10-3	TGTGCCACGGACCCTAGCTATAGCACAGATACGCAGTATTTT	CATDPSYSTDTQYF
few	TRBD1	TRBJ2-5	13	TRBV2	TGTGCCAGCCGACAGGGGTTCCAAGAGACCCAGTACTTC	CASRQGFQETQYF
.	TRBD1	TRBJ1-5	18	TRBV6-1	TGTGCCAGCAGTGAGCATAGCCCGGGACAGGGGATCAATCAGCCCCAGCATTTT	CASSEHSPGQGINQPQHF
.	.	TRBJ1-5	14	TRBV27	TGTGCCAGCAGTTTTGGACAGCCTGGTCAGCCCCAGCATTTT	CASSFGQPGQPQHF
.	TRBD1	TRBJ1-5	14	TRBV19	TGTGCCAGTAGTGCCCCACAGGGGCGGGAGCCCCAGCATTTT	CASSAPQGREPQHF
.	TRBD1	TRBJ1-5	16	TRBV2	TGTGCCAGCAGTGTAATGGGACAGGGTATGGGGCAGCCCCAGCATTTT	CASSVMGQGMGQPQHF
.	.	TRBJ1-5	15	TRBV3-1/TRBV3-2	TGTGCCAGCAGCCAATTTCCAGGGGCAAGTCAGCCCCAGCATTTT	CASSQFPGASQPQHF
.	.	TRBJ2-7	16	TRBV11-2	TGTGCCAGCAGCTCAGCAGGGGCAGCGAGCTCCTACGAGCAGTACTTC	CASSSAGAASSYEQYF
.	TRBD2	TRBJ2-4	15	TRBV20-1	TGCAGTGCTAGTCCGTCCGGGACTAGTTCAACATCTCAGTACTTC	CSASPSGTSSTSQYF
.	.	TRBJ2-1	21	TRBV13	TGTGCCAGCAGCTTATTGCAGGAGGGGGCTAGCGACCAATTTTTGTCCAATGAGCAGTTCTTC	CASSLLQEGASDQFLSNEQFF
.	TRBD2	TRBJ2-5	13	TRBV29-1	TGCAGCGTTTGGACTAGCGGGAGTTTGGCCCAGTACTTC	CSVWTSGSLAQYF
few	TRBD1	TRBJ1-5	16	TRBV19	TGTGCCAGTAGTAATCCGGGACAGGGGCGAGGTCAGCCCCAGCATTTT	CASSNPGQGRGQPQHF
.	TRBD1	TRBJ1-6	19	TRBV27	TGTGCCAGCAGTCCTAGACAGGGGAAACGCAGGCCCGAAACCCCACCCCTCCACTTT	CASSPRQGKRRPETPPLHF
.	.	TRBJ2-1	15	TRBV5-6	TGTGCCAGCAGCCTAAGGACTACGGGCTACAATGAGCAGTTCTTC	CASSLRTTGYNEQFF
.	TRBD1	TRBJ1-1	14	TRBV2	TGTGCCAGCGGGGAGTCGACAGGGGGCACTGAAGCTTTCTTT	CASGESTGGTEAFF
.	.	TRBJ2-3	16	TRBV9	TGTGCCAGCAGCCCCAGGGCAGGAGATAGCACAGATACGCAGTATTTT	CASSPRAGDSTDTQYF
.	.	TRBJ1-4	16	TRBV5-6	TGTGCCAGCAGCTTGAAGGCGAGGGCGGGTTATGAAAAACTGTTTTTT	CASSLKARAGYEKLFF
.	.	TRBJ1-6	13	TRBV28	TGTGCCTCTGGACAGACCGCGAATTCACCCCTCCACTTT	CASGQTANSPLHF
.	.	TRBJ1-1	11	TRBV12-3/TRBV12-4	TGTGCCAGCCGAGGGAGGGCTGAAGCTTTCTTT	CASRGRAEAFF
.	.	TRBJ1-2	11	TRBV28	TGTGCCAGCACCTCAGGGTTCGGCTACACCTTC	CASTSGFGYTF
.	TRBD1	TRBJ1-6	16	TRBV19	TGTGCCAGTAGTGCTCTTGGACAGGGTGGCAATTCACCCCTCCACTTT	CASSALGQGGNSPLHF
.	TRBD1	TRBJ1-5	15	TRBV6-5	TGTGCCAGCAACCGACAGGGAAATAGCAATCAGCCCCAGCATTTT	CASNRQGNSNQPQHF
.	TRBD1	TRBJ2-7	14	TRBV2	TGTGCCAGCAACCGGGACAGGGGGGACTACGAGCAGTACTTC	CASNRDRGDYEQYF
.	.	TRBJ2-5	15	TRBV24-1	TGTGCCACCAGTGACTTTACAGGCACTGTGGAGACCCAGTACTTC	CATSDFTGTVETQYF
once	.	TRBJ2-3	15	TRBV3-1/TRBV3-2	TGTGCCAGCAGCCAAACAGGGCTAGGCACAGATACGCAGTATTTT	CASSQTGLGTDTQYF
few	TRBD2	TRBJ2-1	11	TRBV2	TGTGCCAGCAGTGTGGGGCGGGAGTCGATCTTC	CASSVGRESIF
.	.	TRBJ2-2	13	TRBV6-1	TGTGCCAGCAGTGACCTAGGCACCGGGGAGCTGTTTTTT	CASSDLGTGELFF
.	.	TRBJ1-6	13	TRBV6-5	TGTGCCAGCAGCAACGGGGGGCGCTCACCCCTCCACTTT	CASSNGGRSPLHF
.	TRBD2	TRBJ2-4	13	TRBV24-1	TGTGCCACCAGTGCCACTCTAGCGGGGGCGAAGTACTTC	CATSATLAGAKYF
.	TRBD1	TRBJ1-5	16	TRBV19	TGTGCCAGTAACGTCGATTGGGGACAGGGTAATCAGCCCCAGCATTTT	CASNVDWGQGNQPQHF
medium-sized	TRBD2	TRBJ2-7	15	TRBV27	TGTGCCAGCAGGATAACTAGCGGGAGTACCTACGAGCAGTACTTC	CASRITSGSTYEQYF
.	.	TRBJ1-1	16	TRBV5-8	TGTGCCAGCAGCTTGGGTCTAGGGGTCGGGGGGACTGAAGCTTTCTTT	CASSLGLGVGGTEAFF
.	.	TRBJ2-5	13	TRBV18	TGTGCCAGCTCACCTGCAGTCCAAGAGACCCAGTACTTC	CASSPAVQETQYF
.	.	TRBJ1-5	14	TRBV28	TGTGCCAGCAGTCCGGGGGGTAGCAATCAGCCCCAGCATTTT	CASSPGGSNQPQHF
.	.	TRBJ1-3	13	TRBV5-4	TGTGCCAGCAGCTTTTCAGGGCGAAACACCATATATTTT	CASSFSGRNTIYF
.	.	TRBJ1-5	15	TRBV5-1	TGCGCCAGCAGCTTCGGTTCAGGGGCGGATCAGCCCCAGCATTTT	CASSFGSGADQPQHF
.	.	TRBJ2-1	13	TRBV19	TGTGCCAGTAGTATGCACCGGAGGAATGAGCAGTTCTTC	CASSMHRRNEQFF
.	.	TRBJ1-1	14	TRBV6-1	TGTGCCAGCAGTGAATCTTCCGTGAACACTGAAGCTTTCTTT	CASSESSVNTEAFF
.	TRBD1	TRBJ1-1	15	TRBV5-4	TGTGCCAGCAGGGAGAAGGGACAGCTGAACACTGAAGCTTTCTTT	CASREKGQLNTEAFF